The 8 T cell receptor beta chains given below trace back to one sample, sequenced in a study of yellow fever vaccine responses in identical twins. TCRdb passed the RT-PCR reads through MiXCR, listing each CDR3 protein once. The profile shows fewer than 4,500 distinct CDR3 sequences, about 90% of them singletons. Sample: T cells from blood (PBMCs), unsorted or a sorted subset (not recorded which), taken before or after yellow fever vaccination (not recorded which). The receptors were gathered from a young woman who received the yellow fever vaccine.

V is TRBV29-1 and J is TRBJ2-3, with 7 bases that match TRBD2. This CDR3 contains 14 residues. The ends lost 5 bases at V and 4 bases at J; junction bases unmatched: 9. From germline, CDR1 is SQVTM and CDR2 ANQGSEA. DNA of the CDR3: TGCAGCGTTATGGGCGGGAGCGCCCCAGATACGCAGTATTTT. Translating gives CSVMGGSAPDTQYF.

DNA for the CDR3: TGTGCCAGCTCCCTCCAGACTAGCGGGACTGGAGATACGCAGTATTTT. This translates into CASSLQTSGTGDTQYF. The genes are TRBV18 and TRBJ2-3, with 11 bases aligning to TRBD2. With V trimmed by 6 bases and J by 5 bases, 10 bases remained unmatched. This CDR3 has 16 amino acids. Looked up from germline, CDR1 is KGHSH and CDR2 is LQKENI.

The chain couples TRBV7-2 to TRBJ1-2; perhaps TRBD1 as D (6 bases). Germline CDR1 SGHTA, CDR2 FQGNSA. V lost 0 bases to trimming and J lost 10 bases, with 15 bases between them. The CDR3 extends over 14 amino acids. The CDR3 reads CASSLAGDRHLYTF. For the CDR3, the DNA is TGTGCCAGCAGCTTAGCGGGAGACAGGCACCTCTACACCTTC.

The rearrangement uses TRBV13 and TRBJ2-6; D gene ambiguous. This CDR3 spans 14 amino acids. In germline, CDR1 is PRHDT, CDR2 FYEKMQ (reference sequence). The ends were cut back, 7 bases at V and 0 bases at J, with 7 bases in the middle. As DNA, the CDR3 is TGTGCCAGCACCTCGGTCTCTGGGGCCAACGTCCTGACTTTC. Translation gives CASTSVSGANVLTF. Looking up the rest from reference TRBV13 and TRBJ2-6 gives the full variable domain: AAGVIQSPRHLIKEKRETATLKCYPIPRHDTVYWYQQGPGQDPQFLISFYEKMQSDKGSIPDRFSAQQFSDYHSELNMSSLELGDSALYFCASTSVSGANVLTFGAGSRLTVL.

This clonotype came up once. The chain employs TRBV28 and TRBJ2-5; D unresolved. Germline V CDR1 and CDR2: MDHEN, SYDVKM. This CDR3 comprises 11 residues. The ends were cut back, 1 base at V and 7 bases at J, with 4 bases in the middle. CDR3 in DNA: TGTGCCAGCAGTTTATCCGGGACCCAGTACTTC. Translating it yields CASSLSGTQYF.

This clonotype was counted between two and nine times. J is TRBJ1-5 and V is TRBV28, with no clear D. The germline V and J ends were trimmed by 10 bases and 7 bases, with 20 bases remaining between them. The CDR3 spans 14 residues. Germline CDR1 and CDR2: MDHEN and SYDVKM. CDR3 in amino acids: CATNSYKGRQPQHF. The CDR3 region has the DNA TGTGCCACAAACTCGTACAAAGGGAGGCAGCCCCAGCATTTT.

This clonotype was observed a few times. The chain has TRBV11-2 and TRBJ1-2, with D hard to call. There are 14 residues in the CDR3. Trimming left V 5 bases short and J 8 bases short, with 18 bases between. Germline CDR1 is SGHAT and CDR2 is FQNNGV. CDR3 region: CASSPSVEGRGYTF. CDR3 coding DNA: TGTGCCAGCAGCCCCTCCGTTGAGGGCAGAGGCTACACCTTC.

The V call is TRBV15, the J call TRBJ2-5; a possible D gene is TRBD1 (5 bases). Trimming removed 0 bases from V and 4 bases from J, with 18 bases in between. The V gene's germline CDR1 is LNHNV and CDR2 YYDKDF (reference sequence). There are 17 residues in the CDR3. CDR3 in amino acids: CATSRDLAAGSGETQYF. As DNA, the CDR3 is TGTGCCACCAGCAGAGATCTCGCCGCAGGGTCGGGAGAGACCCAGTACTTC.